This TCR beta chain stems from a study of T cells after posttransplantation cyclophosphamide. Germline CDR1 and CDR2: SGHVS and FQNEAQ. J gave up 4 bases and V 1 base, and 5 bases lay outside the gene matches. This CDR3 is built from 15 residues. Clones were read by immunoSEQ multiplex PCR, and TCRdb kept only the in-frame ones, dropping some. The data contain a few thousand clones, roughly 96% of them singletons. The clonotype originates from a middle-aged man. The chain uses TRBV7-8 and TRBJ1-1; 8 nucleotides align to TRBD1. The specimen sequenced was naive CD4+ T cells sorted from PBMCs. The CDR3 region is CASSLVNQGATEAFF. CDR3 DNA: TGTGCCAGCAGCTTAGTTAACCAGGGGGCCACTGAAGCTTTCTTT. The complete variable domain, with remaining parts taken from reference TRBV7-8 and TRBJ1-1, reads GAGVSQSPRYKVAKRGQDVALRCDPISGHVSLFWYQQALGQGPEFLTYFQNEAQLDKSGLPSDRFFAERPEGSVSTLKIQRTQQEDSAVYLCASSLVNQGATEAFFGQGTRLTVV.